This T cell receptor beta chain comes out of a study of CD8+CD57+ T cells in acquired aplastic anemia. The germline V gene has CDR1 MGHDK and CDR2 SYGVNS. V was pared by 8 bases and J by 6 bases, with 13 bases of the junction left unmatched. The CDR3 extends over 14 amino acids. Note on this clonotype: The antigen remains unidentified.

Overall study findings and caveats: In common between the patients and the controls were some 28 CD8+ CDR3 sequences.

TCR beta VDJ combinations and CDR3 sequences were profiled from genomic DNA. Each CDR3 protein is one row after TCRdb ran MiXCR on the reads. The table lists about 120,000 distinct CDR3 sequences, under 60% of them singletons. All patients picked for sequencing had shown, by flow cytometry, an expansion of CD8+CD57+ cells. Acquired aplastic anemia of severe grade affected all patients. The origin of this receptor is a human donor with aplastic anemia. Input material: sorted CD4+, CD8+, or CD8+CD57+ T cells (not recorded which) from PBMCs. This chain uses TRBV25-1 with TRBJ2-7, with 7 bases that match TRBD1. CDR3 region: CASLEETGNSEQYF. CDR3 sequence (DNA): TGTGCCAGCCTCGAGGAGACAGGGAATAGCGAGCAGTACTTC.